The 13 T cell receptor beta chains given below trace back to one sample, sequenced in a study of cytomegalovirus exposure and HLA in healthy donors. This PCR relied on a set of 60 Vbeta primers and 13 Jbeta primers. Method: immunoSEQ multiplex PCR; TCRdb's copy keeps in-frame clones and lacks some. The sample carries under 200,000 clones, approximately 62% recorded once. The sequenced sample consisted of PBMCs. These receptors all come from a man aged 50 to 59 in good health and CMV-seronegative.

This clone occurred once. The chain couples TRBV18 to TRBJ1-3; possibly TRBD1 for D (5 bases). V lost 6 bases to trimming and J lost 6 bases, with 12 bases between them. Per germline, CDR1 KGHSH and CDR2 LQKENI. The CDR3 sequence is 13 residues long. The CDR3 DNA is TGTGCCAGCTCTCTAGACAGACAAAACACCATATATTTT. Translated: CASSLDRQNTIYF.

A few counts support this clone. The chain uses TRBV9 and TRBJ1-6; 9 bases are shared with TRBD1. The CDR3 is 15 amino acids. V shed 0 bases, J shed 7 bases, and the junction held 2 bases outside the gene matches. Germline lookup yields CDR1 SGDLS and CDR2 YYNGEE. The CDR3 DNA sequence: TGTGCCAGCAGCGTAGTGGGGACAGGGAATTCACCCCTCCACTTT. Protein: CASSVVGTGNSPLHF.

The chain is built from TRBV4-1 and TRBJ1-2, with a possible D match to TRBD1 (6 bases). Germline CDR1 is MGHRA and CDR2 is YSYEKL. The length of the CDR3 is 16 residues. Trimming left V 4 bases short and J 0 bases short, with 15 bases between. The CDR3 loop is CASSPRGSTANYGYTF. CDR3 in DNA: TGCGCCAGCAGCCCCAGGGGCTCTACAGCTAACTATGGCTACACCTTC.

V gene TRBV5-4 combines with J gene TRBJ2-5; the match to TRBD2 covers 7 bases. Germline CDR1 and CDR2: SGHNT and YYREEE (reference sequence). This CDR3 region has 15 residues. The ends lost 4 bases at V and 4 bases at J; junction bases unmatched: 10. This chain's CDR3 is CASSVPSSGGETQYF. DNA for the CDR3: TGTGCCAGCAGCGTTCCTTCTAGCGGAGGAGAGACCCAGTACTTC. The full variable domain, rest sourced from reference TRBV5-4 and TRBJ2-5, is ETGVTQSPTHLIKTRGQQVTLRCSSQSGHNTVSWYQQALGQGPQFIFQYYREEENGRGNFPPRFSGLQFPNYSSELNVNALELDDSALYLCASSVPSSGGETQYFGPGTRLLVL.

The V and J genes are TRBV6-1 and TRBJ1-2, with a weak D call TRBD1 (5 bases). Germline assignment: CDR1 MNHNS and CDR2 SASEGT. V lost 4 bases to trimming and J lost 5 bases, with 23 bases between them. This CDR3 contains 17 residues. CDR3 bases: TGTGCCAGCAGTGCGGGGGTGGAGGGAACGGGTCGGTATGGCTACACCTTC. Its translation: CASSAGVEGTGRYGYTF.

The chain is built from TRBV5-1 and TRBJ1-1; possibly TRBD1 for D (5 bases). V lost 0 bases and J 6 bases, leaving 9 bases between the germline ends. Germline-derived CDR1 and CDR2 are SGHRS and YFSETQ. This CDR3 has 13 amino acids. The CDR3 here is CASSLGGSSEAFF. The CDR3 DNA is TGCGCCAGCAGCTTGGGGGGCTCTTCTGAAGCTTTCTTT.

The rearrangement uses TRBV27 and TRBJ1-4; D might be TRBD1 (6 bases). The CDR3 consists of 19 residues. Germline CDR1 and CDR2: MNHEY and SMNVEV (reference sequence). The V and J ends lost 0 bases and 7 bases respectively, with 24 bases between them. CDR3 bases: TGTGCCAGCAGTTTATCAGTTTCTCCCCAGGGGAGCGGAGGTGAAAAACTGTTTTTT. Its translation: CASSLSVSPQGSGGEKLFF.

The chain joins TRBV7-2 to TRBJ2-3; no definite D call. The CDR3 loop spans 14 amino acids. The V end lost 2 bases, the J end lost 0 bases, and 6 bases lay between the germline ends. CDR1 and CDR2 (germline): SGHTA, FQGNSA. CDR3 sequence reads: CASSLTASTDTQYF. The CDR3 coding sequence is TGTGCCAGCAGCTTAACAGCTAGCACAGATACGCAGTATTTT. Filled out from reference TRBV7-2 and TRBJ2-3, the complete variable domain reads GAGVSQSPSNKVTEKGKDVELRCDPISGHTALYWYRQSLGQGLEFLIYFQGNSAPDKSGLPSDRFSAERTGGSVSTLTIQRTQQEDSAVYLCASSLTASTDTQYFGPGTRLTVL.

V and J are TRBV7-2 and TRBJ1-4; 11 bases match TRBD1. Trimming took 1 base from V and 7 from J; bases not matched to a gene: 8. The germline gives CDR1 SGHTA, CDR2 FQGNSA. CDR3 length equals 17 residues. The CDR3 loop reads CASSLGGTGGRSEKLFF. DNA for the CDR3: TGTGCCAGCAGCTTAGGGGGGACAGGGGGAAGAAGTGAAAAACTGTTTTTT.

V is TRBV28 and J is TRBJ2-7; D possibly corresponds to TRBD1 (5 bases). The CDR3 has 14 residues. CDR1 is MDHEN, CDR2 SYDVKM, per germline. Trimming took off 3 bases at V and 7 bases at J, with 16 bases between the two ends. CDR3 loop: CASSLSLGQKEQYF. CDR3 nucleotide sequence: TGTGCCAGCAGTTTGAGTCTAGGACAAAAGGAGCAGTACTTC.

V usage is TRBV7-6 and J usage is TRBJ1-5; 7 nucleotides line up with TRBD1. The ends lost 1 base at V and 0 bases at J; junction bases unmatched: 3. Germline V gives CDR1 SGHVS, CDR2 FNYEAQ. The CDR3 is 16 amino acids. In DNA form, the CDR3 reads TGTGCCAGCAGCTTAGGGGACAGCAATAGCAATCAGCCCCAGCATTTT. Translation: CASSLGDSNSNQPQHF.

The CDR3 loop reads CASSTGQGGNYGYTF. The CDR3 region has the DNA TGTGCCAGCAGCACAGGACAGGGCGGTAACTATGGCTACACCTTC. The rearrangement uses TRBV7-8 and TRBJ1-2; TRBD1 matches at 8 bases. The length of the CDR3 is 15 residues. Trimming took 5 bases from V and 1 from J; bases not matched to a gene: 6. The germline V gene has CDR1 SGHVS and CDR2 FQNEAQ. Full variable domain (missing parts from reference TRBV7-8 and TRBJ1-2): GAGVSQSPRYKVAKRGQDVALRCDPISGHVSLFWYQQALGQGPEFLTYFQNEAQLDKSGLPSDRFFAERPEGSVSTLKIQRTQQEDSAVYLCASSTGQGGNYGYTFGSGTRLTVV.

The chain couples TRBV2 to TRBJ1-5, with unresolved D. V gave up 6 bases and J gave up 2 bases, with 14 bases separating them. The CDR3 runs 15 residues. Per germline, CDR1 SNHLY and CDR2 FYNNEI. The CDR3 spells CASRGLTMGNQPQHF. CDR3 coding DNA: TGTGCCAGCAGAGGACTCACTATGGGCAATCAGCCCCAGCATTTT. Variable domain in full (rest from reference TRBV2 and TRBJ1-5): EPEVTQTPSHQVTQMGQEVILRCVPISNHLYFYWYRQILGQKVEFLVSFYNNEISEKSEIFDDQFSVERPDGSNFTLKIRSTKLEDSAMYFCASRGLTMGNQPQHFGDGTRLSIL.